This entry concerns a single T cell receptor (beta chain). With 60 Vbeta and 13 Jbeta primers, the PCR was carried out. Generated by immunoSEQ multiplex PCR, the TCRdb table keeps only in-frame clones and is missing some. Altogether approximately 140,000 clones are present, more than 70% being singletons, with the ten largest covering over 3%. This sample stems from a study of cytomegalovirus exposure and HLA in healthy donors. V dropped 0 bases and J dropped 9; count of bases not matched to a gene: 9. The CDR3 covers 16 residues. Germline lookup yields CDR1 SGHRS and CDR2 YFSETQ. Sequenced input: PBMCs. This chain connects TRBV5-1 to TRBJ2-3, with 11 bases fitting TRBD2. This receptor was identified in a man aged 40-49 years in good health and CMV-seronegative. CDR3 DNA sequence: TGCGCCAGCAGCTTGGGGGGTAGCGGGGGGGTCCGCACGCAGTATTTT. Its protein product is CASSLGGSGGVRTQYF. Full variable domain (rest looked up from reference TRBV5-1 and TRBJ2-3): KAGVTQTPRYLIKTRGQQVTLSCSPISGHRSVSWYQQTPGQGLQFLFEYFSETQRNKGNFPGRFSGRQFSNSRSEMNVSTLELGDSALYLCASSLGGSGGVRTQYFGPGTRLTVL.